This T cell receptor beta chain stems from a study of T cell clones after liver transplantation. Assay: immunoSEQ multiplex PCR; the TCRdb copy retains only in-frame clones and omits some. The table includes 50,000 to 60,000 clones, approximately 63% detected once. The clonotype originates from a human patient who received a liver transplant. Part of the T cell pool may stem from the graft donor. Sequencing was performed on CD4+ T cells from blood, taken at the roughly 15-month timepoint.

The DNA of the CDR3 is TGTGCCAGCACTCCTACCGGAACAGGGGTCGGTGAAGCTTTCTTT. Translation gives CASTPTGTGVGEAFF. The rearrangement links TRBV27 to TRBJ1-1; TRBD1 matches at 7 bases. This CDR3 region has 15 residues. V shed 7 bases and J 7 bases; nucleotides not matched to a gene: 15. Germline loops: CDR1 MNHEY, CDR2 SMNVEV (reference sequence).